The clone carrying this TCR beta chain was detected only once. These data originate in a study of blood T cell repertoires in COVID-19. Study in general: Acute-phase and convalescent COVID-19 samples originated in the United States, Italy and Spain. Sources were T cells, B-cell-depleted T cells, or PBMCs; the material itself was cDNA or gDNA.

Original methodology: From reference gene primer amplification, estimates of nucleated cell counts were derived. The method was immunoSEQ multiplex PCR; TCRdb's version includes in-frame clones alone and lacks a portion of them. That table is the source of V, J and clone size, and D and trimming were worked out from the DNA. The sample shows more than 65,000 clones, more than 75% of them seen only once. The CDR3 spans 14 residues. Deletions cut 0 bases from V and 2 bases from J, with 9 bases between. The germline CDR1 and CDR2 sequences are SGDLS and YYNGEE. This receptor was taken from an elderly woman with acute or convalescent COVID-19. The specimen was peripheral blood. The chain is built from TRBV9 and TRBJ2-7; D gene unclear. In DNA form, the CDR3 reads TGTGCCAGCAGCGTAGGCGTTACAGCCTACGAGCAGTACTTC. It translates to CASSVGVTAYEQYF. The whole variable domain, remainder taken from reference TRBV9 and TRBJ2-7, is DSGVTQTPKHLITATGQRVTLRCSPRSGDLSVYWYQQSLDQGLQFLIQYYNGEERAKGNILERFSAQQFPDLHSELNLSSLELGDSALYFCASSVGVTAYEQYFGPGTRLTVT.